Included here is one T cell receptor beta chain sequence, with context. No antigen is known for it. This specimen comes from a study of cytomegalovirus exposure and HLA in healthy donors. General study points: Diagnosis of cytomegalovirus status made by the classifier reportedly showed high specificity and sensitivity.

Germline V gene lookup returns CDR1 SQVTM and CDR2 ANQGSEA. There are 14 residues in the CDR3. V lost 1 base, J lost 5 bases, and 6 bases stayed unmatched. These donors were members of the roughly 120-subject validation cohort, a group separate from the approximately 670-subject first cohort. Measured with immunoSEQ multiplex PCR; TCRdb has only the in-frame clones, and not every one. The sample has some 170,000 clones; 70% to 90% are singletons. The TCR comes from a man aged 25 to 40 in good health and CMV-seropositive. This sequence joins TRBV29-1 and TRBJ2-7, with TRBD1 identical over 9 bases. Sequenced material: PBMCs. The CDR3 is CSVEGGQGVDEQYF. The DNA for the CDR3 is TGCAGCGTTGAAGGGGGACAGGGTGTGGACGAGCAGTACTTC.